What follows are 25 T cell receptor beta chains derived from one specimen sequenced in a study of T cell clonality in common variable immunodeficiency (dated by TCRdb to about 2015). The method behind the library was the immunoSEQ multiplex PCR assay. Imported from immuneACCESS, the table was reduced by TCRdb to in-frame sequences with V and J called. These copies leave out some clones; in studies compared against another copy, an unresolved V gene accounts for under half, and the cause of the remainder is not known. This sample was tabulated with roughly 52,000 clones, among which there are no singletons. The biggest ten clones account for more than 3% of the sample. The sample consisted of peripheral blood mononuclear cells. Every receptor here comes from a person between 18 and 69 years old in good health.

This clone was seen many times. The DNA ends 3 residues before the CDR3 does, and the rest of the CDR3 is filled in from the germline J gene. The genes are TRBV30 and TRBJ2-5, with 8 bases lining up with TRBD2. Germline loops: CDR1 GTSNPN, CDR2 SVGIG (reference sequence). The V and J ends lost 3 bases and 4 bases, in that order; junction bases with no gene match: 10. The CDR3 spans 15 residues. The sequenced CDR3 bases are TGTGCCTGGAGCGGTGGAGCGGGAGTGTCAGAGACC. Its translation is CAWSGGAGVSET. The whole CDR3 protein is CAWSGGAGVSETQYF.

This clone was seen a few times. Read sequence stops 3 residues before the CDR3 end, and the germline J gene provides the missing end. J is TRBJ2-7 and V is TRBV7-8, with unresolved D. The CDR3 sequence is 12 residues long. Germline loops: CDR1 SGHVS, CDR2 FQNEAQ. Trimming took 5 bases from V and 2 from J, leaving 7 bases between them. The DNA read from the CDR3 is TGTGCCAGCAGCGGCCTGACCTACGAG. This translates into CASSGLTYE. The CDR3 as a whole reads CASSGLTYEQYF.

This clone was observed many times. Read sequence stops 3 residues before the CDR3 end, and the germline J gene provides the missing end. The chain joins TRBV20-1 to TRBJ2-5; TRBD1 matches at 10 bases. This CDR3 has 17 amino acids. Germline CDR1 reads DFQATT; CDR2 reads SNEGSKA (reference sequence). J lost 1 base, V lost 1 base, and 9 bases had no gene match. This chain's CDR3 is CSARGLRTGGPQETQYF. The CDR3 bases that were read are TGCAGTGCTAGAGGTTTAAGGACAGGGGGGCCCCAAGAGACC.

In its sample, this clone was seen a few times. CDR3 bases read: TGTGCCAGCAGTGTAAGCAGGGCAGGCGAG. It encodes CASSVSRAGE. The entire CDR3 protein reads CASSVSRAGEQYF. The V gene is TRBV2, the J gene TRBJ2-7; a possible D gene is TRBD1 (5 bases). The CDR3 end lies 3 residues beyond the end of the read and is filled in from the germline J gene. This CDR3 has 13 amino acids. Trimming took 4 bases from V and 6 from J, leaving 13 bases between them. Germline V gives CDR1 SNHLY, CDR2 FYNNEI. The complete variable domain, with remaining parts taken from reference TRBV2 and TRBJ2-7, reads EPEVTQTPSHQVTQMGQEVILRCVPISNHLYFYWYRQILGQKVEFLVSFYNNEISEKSEIFDDQFSVERPDGSNFTLKIRSTKLEDSAMYFCASSVSRAGEQYFGPGTRLTVT.

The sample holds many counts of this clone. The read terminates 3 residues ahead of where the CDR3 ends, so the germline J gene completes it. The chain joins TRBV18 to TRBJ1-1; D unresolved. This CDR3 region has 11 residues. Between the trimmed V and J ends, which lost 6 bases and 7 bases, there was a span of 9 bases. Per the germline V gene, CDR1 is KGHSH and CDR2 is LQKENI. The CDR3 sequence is CASSSNGEAFF. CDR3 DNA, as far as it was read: TGTGCCAGCTCGTCGAACGGTGAA.

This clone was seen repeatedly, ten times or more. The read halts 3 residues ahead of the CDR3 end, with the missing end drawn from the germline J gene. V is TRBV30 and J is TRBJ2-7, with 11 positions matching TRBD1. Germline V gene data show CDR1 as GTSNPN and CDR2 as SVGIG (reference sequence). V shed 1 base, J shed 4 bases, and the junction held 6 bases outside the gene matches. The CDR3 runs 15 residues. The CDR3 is CAWSGGTGGGYEQYF. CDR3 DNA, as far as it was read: TGTGCCTGGAGTGGAGGGACAGGGGGTGGTTACGAG.

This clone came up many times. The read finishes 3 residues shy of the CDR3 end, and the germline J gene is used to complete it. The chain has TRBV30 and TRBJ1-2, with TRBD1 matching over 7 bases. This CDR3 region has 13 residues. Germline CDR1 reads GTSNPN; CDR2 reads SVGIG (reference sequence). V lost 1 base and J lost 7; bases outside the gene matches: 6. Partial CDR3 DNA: TGTGCCTGGAGTGAGGGACAGAGATTTGGC. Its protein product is CAWSEGQRFG. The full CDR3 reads CAWSEGQRFGYTF.

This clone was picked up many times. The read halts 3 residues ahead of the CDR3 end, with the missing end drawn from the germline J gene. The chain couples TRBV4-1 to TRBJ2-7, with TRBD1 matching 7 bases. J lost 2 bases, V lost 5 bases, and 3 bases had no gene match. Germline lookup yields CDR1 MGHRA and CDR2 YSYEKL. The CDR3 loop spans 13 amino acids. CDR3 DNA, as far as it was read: TGCGCCAGCAGCTTGGACAGGCCCTACGAG. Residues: CASSLDRPYE. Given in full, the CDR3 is CASSLDRPYEQYF.

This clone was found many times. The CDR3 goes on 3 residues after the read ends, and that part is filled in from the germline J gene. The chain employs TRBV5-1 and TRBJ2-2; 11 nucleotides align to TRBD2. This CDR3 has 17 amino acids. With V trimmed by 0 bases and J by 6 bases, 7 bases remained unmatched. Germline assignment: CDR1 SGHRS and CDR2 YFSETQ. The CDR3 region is CASSLASSGRAPGELFF. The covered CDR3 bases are TGCGCCAGCAGCTTGGCGAGTAGCGGGAGGGCCCCCGGGGAG.

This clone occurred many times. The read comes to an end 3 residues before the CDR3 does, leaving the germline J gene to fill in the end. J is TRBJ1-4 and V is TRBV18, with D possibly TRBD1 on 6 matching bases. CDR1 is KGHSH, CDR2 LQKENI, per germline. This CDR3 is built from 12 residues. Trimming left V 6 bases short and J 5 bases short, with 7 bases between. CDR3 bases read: TGTGCCAGCTCGGGGACAAATGAAAAA. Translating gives CASSGTNEK. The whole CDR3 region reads CASSGTNEKLFF.

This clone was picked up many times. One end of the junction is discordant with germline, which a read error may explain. Incomplete CDR3 DNA: TGTGCTAGCAGCTTAGCCAGAACCTATGGC. This gives the protein CASSLARTYG. The whole CDR3 reads CASSLARTYGYTF. The genes are TRBV7-7 and TRBJ1-2; no definite D call. Coverage ceases 3 residues before the CDR3 finishes, and the germline J gene fills in the end. Germline CDR1 reads SSHAT; CDR2 reads FNYEAQ (reference sequence). The CDR3 is 13 amino acids.

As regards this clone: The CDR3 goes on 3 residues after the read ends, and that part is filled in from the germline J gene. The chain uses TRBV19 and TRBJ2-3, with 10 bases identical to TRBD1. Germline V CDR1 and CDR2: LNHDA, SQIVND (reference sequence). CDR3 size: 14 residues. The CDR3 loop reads CASSIGTGVQPQYF. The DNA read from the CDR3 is TGTGCCAGTAGTATCGGGACAGGGGTTCAGCCG.

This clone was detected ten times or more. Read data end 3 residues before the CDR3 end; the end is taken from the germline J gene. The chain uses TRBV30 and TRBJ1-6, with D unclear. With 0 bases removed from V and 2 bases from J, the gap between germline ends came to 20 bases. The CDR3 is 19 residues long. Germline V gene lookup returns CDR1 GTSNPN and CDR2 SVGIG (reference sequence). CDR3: CAWSVLDWSGATYNSPLHF. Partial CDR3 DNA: TGTGCCTGGAGTGTACTTGACTGGTCCGGAGCGACCTATAATTCACCC.

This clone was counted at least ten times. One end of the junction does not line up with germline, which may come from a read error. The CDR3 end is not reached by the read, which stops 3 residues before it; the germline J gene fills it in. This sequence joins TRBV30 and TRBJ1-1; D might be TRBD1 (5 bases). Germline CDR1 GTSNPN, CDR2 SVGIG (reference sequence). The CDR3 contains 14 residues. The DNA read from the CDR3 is TGTGCCTGGAGTGTAAATTCGGTAGGGACTGGA. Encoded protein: CAWSVNSVGTG. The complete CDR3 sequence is CAWSVNSVGTGAFF.

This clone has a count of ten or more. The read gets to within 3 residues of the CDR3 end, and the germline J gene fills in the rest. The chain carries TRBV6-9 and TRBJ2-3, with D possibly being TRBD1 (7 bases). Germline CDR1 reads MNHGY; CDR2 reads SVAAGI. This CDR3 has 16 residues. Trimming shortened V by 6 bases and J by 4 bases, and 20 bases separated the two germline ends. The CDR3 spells CASRGKGARDADTQYF. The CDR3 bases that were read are TGTGCCAGCAGGGGGAAGGGGGCGCGGGACGCAGATACG.

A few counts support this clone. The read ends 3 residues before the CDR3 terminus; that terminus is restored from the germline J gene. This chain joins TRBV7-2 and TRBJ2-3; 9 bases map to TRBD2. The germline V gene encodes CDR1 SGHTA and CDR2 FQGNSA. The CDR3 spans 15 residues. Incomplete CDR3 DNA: TGTGCCAGCAGCCAGCCGGGACTAGCACAAGAGACG. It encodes CASSQPGLAQET. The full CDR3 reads CASSQPGLAQETQYF.

CDR3 DNA, as far as it was read: TGTGCCAGCAGTGGCACAGGGCTATATGGC. This sequence encodes CASSGTGLYG. The full CDR3 sequence reads CASSGTGLYGYTF. The chain combines TRBV2 with TRBJ1-2; tentative D call: TRBD1 (6 bases). The read is 3 residues too short to cover the CDR3 end, so that end is filled in from the germline J gene. The CDR3 consists of 13 residues. Germline values: CDR1 SNHLY, CDR2 FYNNEI. The germline V and J ends were trimmed by 4 bases and 5 bases, with 11 bases remaining between them.

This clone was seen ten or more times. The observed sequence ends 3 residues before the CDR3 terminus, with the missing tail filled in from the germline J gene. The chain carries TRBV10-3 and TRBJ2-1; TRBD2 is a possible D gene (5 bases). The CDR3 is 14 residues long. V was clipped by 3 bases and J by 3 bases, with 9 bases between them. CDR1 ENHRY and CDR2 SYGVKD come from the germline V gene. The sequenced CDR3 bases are TGTGCCATCAGTGACGAGCGGCACTACAATGAG. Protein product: CAISDERHYNE. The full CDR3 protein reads CAISDERHYNEQFF.

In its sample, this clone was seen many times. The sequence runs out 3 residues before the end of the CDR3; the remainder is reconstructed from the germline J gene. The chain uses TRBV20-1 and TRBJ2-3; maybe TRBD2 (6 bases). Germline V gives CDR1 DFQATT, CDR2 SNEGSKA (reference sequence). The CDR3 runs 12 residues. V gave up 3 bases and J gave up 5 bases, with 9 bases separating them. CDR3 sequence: CSASSSGDTQYF. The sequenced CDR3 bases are TGCAGTGCTAGTAGTAGCGGAGATACG.

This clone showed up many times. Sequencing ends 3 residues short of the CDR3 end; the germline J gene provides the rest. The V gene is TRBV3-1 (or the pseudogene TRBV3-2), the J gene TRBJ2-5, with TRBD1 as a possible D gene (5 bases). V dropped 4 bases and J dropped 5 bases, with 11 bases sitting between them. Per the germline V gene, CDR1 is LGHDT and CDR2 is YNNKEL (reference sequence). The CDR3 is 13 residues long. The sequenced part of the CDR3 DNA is TGTGCCAGCAGCCCCCCAGGGTCGGAGACC. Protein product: CASSPPGSET. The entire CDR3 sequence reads CASSPPGSETQYF.

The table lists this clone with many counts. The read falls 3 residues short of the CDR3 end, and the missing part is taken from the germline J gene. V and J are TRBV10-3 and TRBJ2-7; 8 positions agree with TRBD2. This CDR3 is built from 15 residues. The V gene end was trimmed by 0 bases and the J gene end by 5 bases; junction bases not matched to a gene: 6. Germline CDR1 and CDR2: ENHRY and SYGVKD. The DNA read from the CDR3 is TGTGCCATCAGTGAGTCGGAAGCGGGAGCCCACGAG. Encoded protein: CAISESEAGAHE. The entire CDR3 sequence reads CAISESEAGAHEQYF.

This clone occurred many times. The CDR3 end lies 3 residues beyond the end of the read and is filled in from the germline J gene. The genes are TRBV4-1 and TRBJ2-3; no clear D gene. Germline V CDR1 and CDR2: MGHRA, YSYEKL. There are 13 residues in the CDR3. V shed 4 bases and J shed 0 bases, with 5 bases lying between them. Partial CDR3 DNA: TGCGCCAGCAGCCCCCCTAGCACAGATACG. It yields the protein CASSPPSTDT. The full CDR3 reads CASSPPSTDTQYF.

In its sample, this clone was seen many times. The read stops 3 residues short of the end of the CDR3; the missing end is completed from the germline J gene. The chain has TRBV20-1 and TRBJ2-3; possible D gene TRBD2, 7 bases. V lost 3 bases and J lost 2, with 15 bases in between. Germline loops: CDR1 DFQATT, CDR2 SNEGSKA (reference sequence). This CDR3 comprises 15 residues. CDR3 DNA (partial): TGCAGTGCTAGGTCGGGGGGCGTAAACACAGATACG. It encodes CSARSGGVNTDT. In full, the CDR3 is CSARSGGVNTDTQYF.

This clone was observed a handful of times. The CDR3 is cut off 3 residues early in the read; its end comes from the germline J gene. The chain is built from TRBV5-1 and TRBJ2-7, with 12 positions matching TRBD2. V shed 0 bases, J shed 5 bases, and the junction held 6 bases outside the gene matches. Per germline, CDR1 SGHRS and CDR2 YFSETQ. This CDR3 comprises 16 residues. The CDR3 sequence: CASSLAPSGRAHEQYF. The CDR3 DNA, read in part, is TGCGCCAGCAGCTTGGCCCCTAGCGGGAGGGCCCACGAG.

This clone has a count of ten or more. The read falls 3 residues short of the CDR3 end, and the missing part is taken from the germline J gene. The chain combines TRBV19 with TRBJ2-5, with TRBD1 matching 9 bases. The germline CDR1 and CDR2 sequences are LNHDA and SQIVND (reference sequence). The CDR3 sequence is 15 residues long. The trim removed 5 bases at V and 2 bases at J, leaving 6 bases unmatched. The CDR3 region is CASSLRDREQETQYF. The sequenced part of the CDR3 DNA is TGTGCCAGTAGTCTTCGGGACAGGGAGCAAGAGACC.